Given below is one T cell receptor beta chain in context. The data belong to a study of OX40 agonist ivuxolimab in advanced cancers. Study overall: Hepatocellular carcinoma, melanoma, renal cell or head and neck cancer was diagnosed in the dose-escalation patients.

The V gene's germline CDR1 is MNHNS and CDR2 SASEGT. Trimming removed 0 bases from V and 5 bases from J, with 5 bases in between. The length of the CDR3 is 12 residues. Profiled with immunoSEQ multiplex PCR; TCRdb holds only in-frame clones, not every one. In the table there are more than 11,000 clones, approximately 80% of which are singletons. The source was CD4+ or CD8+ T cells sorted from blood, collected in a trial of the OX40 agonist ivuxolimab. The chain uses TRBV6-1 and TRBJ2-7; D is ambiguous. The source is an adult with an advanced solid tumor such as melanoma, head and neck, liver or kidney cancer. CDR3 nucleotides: TGTGCCAGCAGTGAAGCAGGAGACGAGCAGTACTTC. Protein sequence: CASSEAGDEQYF.